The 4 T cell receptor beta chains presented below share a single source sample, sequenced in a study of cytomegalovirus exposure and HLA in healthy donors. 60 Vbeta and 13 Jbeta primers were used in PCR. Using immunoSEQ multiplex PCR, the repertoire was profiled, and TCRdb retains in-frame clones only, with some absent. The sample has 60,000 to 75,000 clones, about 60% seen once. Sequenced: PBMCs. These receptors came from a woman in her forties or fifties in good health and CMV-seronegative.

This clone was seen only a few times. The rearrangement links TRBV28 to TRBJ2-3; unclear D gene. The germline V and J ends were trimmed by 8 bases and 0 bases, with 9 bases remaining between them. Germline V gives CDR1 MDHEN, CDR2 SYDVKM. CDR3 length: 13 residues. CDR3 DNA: TGTGCCAGCCGTACAGAGAGCACAGATACGCAGTATTTT. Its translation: CASRTESTDTQYF.

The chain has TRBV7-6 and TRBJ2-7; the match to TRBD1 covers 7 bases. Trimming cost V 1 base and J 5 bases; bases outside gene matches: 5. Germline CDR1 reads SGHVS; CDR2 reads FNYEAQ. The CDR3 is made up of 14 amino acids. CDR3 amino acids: CASSLEQGLNEQYF. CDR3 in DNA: TGTGCCAGCAGCTTAGAACAGGGGTTAAACGAGCAGTACTTC.

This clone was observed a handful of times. CDR3 amino acids: CASSYGIGDRQPQHF. CDR3 coding DNA: TGTGCCAGCAGTTACGGGATCGGGGATCGGCAGCCCCAGCATTTT. The chain carries TRBV28 and TRBJ1-5; D not certain. The germline CDR1 and CDR2 sequences are MDHEN and SYDVKM. Deletions cut 4 bases from V and 7 bases from J, with 17 bases between. The CDR3 extends over 15 amino acids.

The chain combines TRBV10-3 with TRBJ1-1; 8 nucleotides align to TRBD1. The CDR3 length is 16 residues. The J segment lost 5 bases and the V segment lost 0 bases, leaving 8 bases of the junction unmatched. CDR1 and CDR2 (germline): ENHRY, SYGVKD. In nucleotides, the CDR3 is TGTGCCATCAGTGAGTCGTTCGGGACAGGTCGGACTGAAGCTTTCTTT. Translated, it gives CAISESFGTGRTEAFF.